This entry is about one T cell receptor (beta chain). Its antigen is as yet unknown. This entry comes from a study of blood T cells in healthy people across ages. This CDR3 has 14 residues. Looked up from germline, CDR1 is MNHEY and CDR2 is SVGEGT. Trimming cost V 0 bases and J 4 bases, with 9 bases left between them. Findings and caveats of the study: Age showed a roughly linear inverse relationship with TCR beta diversity per million T cells.

Sample-barcoded 5' priming and a J-beta primer mix drove a second PCR of roughly 6 to 12 cycles. With 12 random nucleotides, a template-switch adaptor tagged each individual cDNA molecule. MiXCR, applied by TCRdb to the 5' RACE reads, yields one record per CDR3 protein. The data contain roughly 1,500,000 distinct CDR3 sequences, about 35% of them singletons. The sample comprised blood. The chain uses TRBV6-2 or TRBV6-3 and TRBJ1-1; D is ambiguous. The receptor's source is a woman between 25 and 40 years old in good health. This chain's CDR3 is CASSYSEGITEAFF. The CDR3 coding sequence is TGTGCCAGCAGTTACTCTGAGGGAATCACTGAAGCTTTCTTT.